This passage covers 14 T cell receptor beta chains from one sample sequenced in a study of monozygotic twins with cystic fibrosis. Sequencing used immunoSEQ multiplex PCR; TCRdb keeps in-frame clones, though not all of them. The sample contains around 11,000 clones, around 97% of which appear only once. The specimen was blood. Source of these receptors: a boy aged 5 to 17 with cystic fibrosis.

The chain has TRBV6-5 and TRBJ1-1; D gene unclear. Germline CDR1 MNHEY, CDR2 SVGAGI. V was clipped by 3 bases and J by 11 bases, with 13 bases between them. This CDR3 region has 12 residues. For the CDR3, the DNA is TGTGCCAGCAGTTATAATAGGCGTAGGGCTTTCTTT. Its translation: CASSYNRRRAFF.

Here the CDR3 DNA reads TGTGCCAGCAGGCGACTAGCGGGTGAGCAGTACTTC. This encodes CASRRLAGEQYF. This chain connects TRBV2 to TRBJ2-7; TRBD2 matches 10 bases. This CDR3 contains 12 residues. Germline-derived CDR1 and CDR2 are SNHLY and FYNNEI. With 6 bases clipped from V and 7 bases from J, the junction kept 3 bases outside the gene matches.

This chain uses TRBV18 with TRBJ2-3; D may match TRBD1 or TRBD2 (6 bases each). The CDR3 has 15 residues. Trimming pared 2 bases from V and 2 bases from J, leaving 11 bases between. Germline V lookup: CDR1 KGHSH, CDR2 LQKENI. The CDR3 region has the DNA TGTGCCAGCTCACCAGGAGGGGGATACACAGATACGCAGTATTTT. It is translated as CASSPGGGYTDTQYF. Complete variable domain (other parts from reference TRBV18 and TRBJ2-3): NAGVMQNPRHLVRRRGQEARLRCSPMKGHSHVYWYRQLPEEGLKFMVYLQKENIIDESGMPKERFSAEFPKEGPSILRIQQVVRGDSAAYFCASSPGGGYTDTQYFGPGTRLTVL.

J is TRBJ1-2 and V is TRBV29-1; 9 bases are a match to TRBD1. Germline trimming cut 6 bases from V and 6 bases from J; bases unmatched to any gene: 11. Germline assignment: CDR1 SQVTM and CDR2 ANQGSEA. The CDR3 covers 14 residues. The CDR3 sequence: CSVTTTGGPHGYTF. In DNA form, the CDR3 reads TGCAGCGTCACCACCACAGGGGGCCCGCATGGCTACACCTTC.

The J gene is TRBJ1-5, the V gene TRBV27, with D hard to call. Germline V gene data show CDR1 as MNHEY and CDR2 as SMNVEV (reference sequence). The CDR3 is made up of 13 amino acids. Deletions cut 6 bases from V and 9 bases from J, with 15 bases between. The chain's CDR3 is CASSINNQRPQHF. CDR3 DNA sequence: TGTGCCAGCAGCATCAATAATCAGAGGCCCCAGCATTTT.

CDR3 amino acids: CASSYSGQGTEAFF. CDR3 DNA sequence: TGTGCCAGCAGTTATAGTGGACAAGGCACTGAAGCTTTCTTT. This chain joins TRBV6-5 and TRBJ1-1; D might be TRBD1 (5 bases). This CDR3 is 14 amino acids long. Germline values: CDR1 MNHEY, CDR2 SVGAGI. Trimming took off 3 bases at V and 4 bases at J, with 12 bases between the two ends.

In its sample, this clone was seen once. The V gene is TRBV7-9, the J gene TRBJ2-2; TRBD2 matches 11 bases. The germline gives CDR1 SEHNR, CDR2 FQNEAQ (reference sequence). V lost 6 bases, J lost 1 base, and 7 bases stayed unmatched. The CDR3 has 17 residues. CDR3: CASRRLAGGENTGELFF. In DNA form, the CDR3 reads TGTGCCAGCAGACGTCTAGCGGGGGGCGAGAACACCGGGGAGCTGTTTTTT.

The chain links TRBV6-1 to TRBJ2-1, with 7 bases fitting TRBD1. The V and J ends lost 7 bases and 6 bases, in that order; junction bases with no gene match: 3. CDR1 MNHNS and CDR2 SASEGT come from the germline V gene. The CDR3 runs 12 residues. CDR3 sequence reads: CASMTGLNEQFF. For the CDR3, the DNA is TGTGCCAGCATGACAGGGCTCAATGAGCAGTTCTTC.

The rearrangement uses TRBV7-6 and TRBJ2-6, with 9 bases fitting TRBD1. V dropped 2 bases and J dropped 0; count of bases not matched to a gene: 8. The CDR3 covers 19 residues. Germline CDR1 and CDR2: SGHVS and FNYEAQ. CDR3 sequence reads: CASSLRGQGSYSGANVLTF. The CDR3, as DNA: TGTGCCAGCAGCTTACGGGGACAGGGTTCCTACTCTGGGGCCAACGTCCTGACTTTC.

The chain couples TRBV2 to TRBJ2-7; 9 nucleotides agree with TRBD2. CDR1 SNHLY and CDR2 FYNNEI come from the germline V gene. The CDR3 is 15 amino acids. With V trimmed by 3 bases and J by 3 bases, 6 bases remained unmatched. The CDR3 spells CASSEDQREVYEQYF. CDR3 coding DNA: TGTGCCAGCAGTGAGGATCAGCGGGAGGTCTACGAGCAGTACTTC.

This rearrangement joins TRBV29-1 to TRBJ2-7; TRBD1 matches 7 bases. This CDR3 region has 14 residues. Trimming at V came to 5 bases and at J to 1 base, leaving 8 bases not matched to a gene. Germline values: CDR1 SQVTM, CDR2 ANQGSEA. In DNA form, the CDR3 reads TGCAGCGTTCTTCGTGGGACAGCATCCTACGAGCAGTACTTC. Its protein is CSVLRGTASYEQYF.

The chain couples TRBV11-2 to TRBJ1-6; 9 nucleotides line up with TRBD1. V gave up 4 bases and J gave up 1 base; unmatched junction bases: 5. This CDR3 contains 17 residues. The germline CDR1 and CDR2 sequences are SGHAT and FQNNGV. CDR3 loop: CASSSRTGASYNSPLHF. Written as DNA, the CDR3 is TGTGCCAGCAGCTCTCGGACAGGGGCTTCCTATAATTCACCCCTCCACTTT.

V gene TRBV20-1 combines with J gene TRBJ1-2; D gene ambiguous. CDR1 is DFQATT and CDR2 is SNEGSKA in the germline V gene (reference sequence). V lost 1 base and J lost 8, with 5 bases in between. The CDR3 is 10 amino acids. The CDR3: CSARGKGYTF. The CDR3 DNA is TGCAGTGCTAGAGGAAAAGGCTACACCTTC.

The V call is TRBV6-5, the J call TRBJ1-5, with D uncertain. V was shortened by 5 bases and J by 10 bases, with 21 bases between the two germline ends. Germline V gene data show CDR1 as MNHEY and CDR2 as SVGAGI. The CDR3 runs 15 residues. In DNA, the CDR3 is TGTGCCAGCAGTCAACTCGGGGTGTCCTCGGTACCCCAGCATTTT. Its translation is CASSQLGVSSVPQHF.